The table lists the clone carrying this T cell receptor (beta chain) with a few counts. Its matching antigen is unknown. J was trimmed by 3 bases and V by 5 bases; bases with no gene match: 4. There are 14 residues in the CDR3. Germline V gene sequence: CDR1 SEHNR, CDR2 FQNEAQ (reference sequence). This record belongs to a study of blood T cells in healthy people across ages. Points from the study as a whole: A strong correlation was seen between TCR beta diversity and naive T cell percentage.

Alongside a J-beta primer mix, a sample-barcoded 5' primer served in a second PCR lasting 7 to 11 cycles. From each sample, at least 2.5 million paired-end reads containing CDR3 were obtained. TCRdb recomputed calls from the 5' RACE reads with MiXCR, one row per CDR3 protein. Of 500,000 to 600,000 distinct CDR3 sequences in the sample, 27% are singletons; the top ten hold approximately 18%. This clonotype was obtained from an older woman in good health. The chain links TRBV7-9 to TRBJ1-2, with 9 bases fitting TRBD1. Sequences were obtained from blood. The CDR3 loop is CASSLNRGHYGYTF. The CDR3 region has the DNA TGTGCCAGCAGCCTTAACAGGGGGCACTATGGCTACACCTTC.